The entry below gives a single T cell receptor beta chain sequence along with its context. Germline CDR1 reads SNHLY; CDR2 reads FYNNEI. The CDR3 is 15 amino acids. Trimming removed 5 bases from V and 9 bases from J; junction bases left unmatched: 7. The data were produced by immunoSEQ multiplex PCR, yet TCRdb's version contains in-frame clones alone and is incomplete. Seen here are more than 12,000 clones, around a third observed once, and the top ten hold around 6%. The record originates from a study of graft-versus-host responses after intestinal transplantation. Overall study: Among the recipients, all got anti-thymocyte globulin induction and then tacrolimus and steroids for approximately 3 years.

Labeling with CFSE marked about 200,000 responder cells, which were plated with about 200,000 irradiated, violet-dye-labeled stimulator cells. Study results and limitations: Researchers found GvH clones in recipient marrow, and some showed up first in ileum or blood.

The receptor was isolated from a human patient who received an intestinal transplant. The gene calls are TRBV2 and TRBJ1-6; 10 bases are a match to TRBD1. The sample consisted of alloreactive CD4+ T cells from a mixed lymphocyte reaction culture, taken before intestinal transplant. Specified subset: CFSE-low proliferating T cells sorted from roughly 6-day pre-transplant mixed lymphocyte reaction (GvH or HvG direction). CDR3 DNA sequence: TGTGCCAGCAGTCTCCGGGGACAGGGGACTTCACCCCTCCACTTT. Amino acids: CASSLRGQGTSPLHF.